This is a list of T cell receptor beta chains from one sample in a study of blood T cell repertoires in COVID-19. Clones were sequenced by immunoSEQ multiplex PCR, and TCRdb holds only the in-frame ones, with some missing. The sample shows approximately 240,000 clones, 70% to 90% of them seen only once. Source material: peripheral blood. These receptors came from a woman aged 18-29 years who had recovered from COVID-19. Each CDR3 is given with its conserved first and last residue. Fields, in order: D gene, clone size, V gene, J gene, CDR3 protein, CDR3 DNA. The D gene is left open where the match is weak. The listing skips clone size in some rows; elsewhere it reads once, few, many or a size class.

d_gene: .; abundance: .; v_gene: TRBV11-2; j_gene: TRBJ2-7; CDR3aa: CASSLGTSRTYEQYF; CDR3nt: TGTGCCAGCAGCTTAGGTACTAGTCGAACCTACGAGCAGTACTTC
d_gene: .; abundance: .; v_gene: TRBV11-2; j_gene: TRBJ1-4; CDR3aa: CASTLAGSNEKLFF; CDR3nt: TGTGCCAGCACCTTGGCAGGGTCTAATGAAAAACTGTTTTTT
d_gene: .; abundance: once; v_gene: TRBV7-2; j_gene: TRBJ2-5; CDR3aa: CASSLGVRSIGETQYF; CDR3nt: TGTGCCAGCAGCTTAGGGGTCAGGTCTATTGGGGAGACCCAGTACTTC
d_gene: .; abundance: .; v_gene: TRBV30; j_gene: TRBJ1-5; CDR3aa: CAWGRTGRNQPQHF; CDR3nt: TGTGCCTGGGGAAGAACAGGGAGAAATCAGCCCCAGCATTTT
d_gene: .; abundance: .; v_gene: TRBV21-1; j_gene: TRBJ2-1; CDR3aa: CASSEKEGLASGKYNEQFF; CDR3nt: TGTGCCAGCAGCGAAAAAGAGGGTTTGGCTAGCGGTAAATACAATGAGCAGTTCTTC
d_gene: .; abundance: .; v_gene: TRBV12-3/TRBV12-4; j_gene: TRBJ1-4; CDR3aa: CASSRDGEKLFF; CDR3nt: TGTGCCAGCAGCAGGGATGGAGAAAAACTGTTTTTT
d_gene: TRBD2; abundance: .; v_gene: TRBV5-4; j_gene: TRBJ2-7; CDR3aa: CASSISGSRSYEQYF; CDR3nt: TGTGCCAGCAGCATTAGCGGGAGTCGCTCCTACGAGCAGTACTTC
d_gene: .; abundance: .; v_gene: TRBV5-1; j_gene: TRBJ2-6; CDR3aa: CASSFHSGANVLTF; CDR3nt: TGCGCCAGCAGCTTCCACTCTGGGGCCAACGTCCTGACTTTC
d_gene: .; abundance: once; v_gene: TRBV7-5; j_gene: TRBJ1-3; CDR3aa: CVRSSRPGYPGGNTIYF; CDR3nt: TGTGTCAGAAGCTCCCGTCCAGGATACCCAGGGGGAAACACCATATATTTT
d_gene: .; abundance: .; v_gene: TRBV15; j_gene: TRBJ1-4; CDR3aa: CATSRDWWQENEKLFF; CDR3nt: TGTGCCACCAGCAGAGATTGGTGGCAGGAAAATGAAAAACTGTTTTTT
d_gene: .; abundance: .; v_gene: TRBV7-9; j_gene: TRBJ1-5; CDR3aa: CASSLSGVWQPQHF; CDR3nt: TGTGCCAGCAGCTTATCAGGGGTTTGGCAGCCCCAGCATTTT
d_gene: .; abundance: .; v_gene: TRBV5-4; j_gene: TRBJ2-2; CDR3aa: CASSRGGGTGELFF; CDR3nt: TGTGCCAGCAGCCGGGGAGGGGGGACCGGGGAGCTGTTTTTT
d_gene: .; abundance: .; v_gene: TRBV7-3; j_gene: TRBJ2-6; CDR3aa: CASSLQGWPRSGANVLTF; CDR3nt: TGTGCCAGCAGCTTACAGGGGTGGCCCCGGTCTGGGGCCAACGTCCTGACTTTC
d_gene: .; abundance: .; v_gene: TRBV9; j_gene: TRBJ2-7; CDR3aa: CASSVGGDFETYEQYF; CDR3nt: TGTGCCAGCAGCGTAGGGGGGGACTTTGAAACCTACGAGCAGTACTTC
d_gene: .; abundance: .; v_gene: TRBV9; j_gene: TRBJ1-1; CDR3aa: CASSVGQASNTEAFF; CDR3nt: TGTGCCAGCAGCGTAGGACAGGCATCGAACACTGAAGCTTTCTTT
d_gene: .; abundance: .; v_gene: TRBV6-5; j_gene: TRBJ2-5; CDR3aa: CASSSPPRETQYF; CDR3nt: TGTGCCAGCAGTTCACCGCCTCGGGAGACCCAGTACTTC
d_gene: TRBD2; abundance: .; v_gene: TRBV9; j_gene: TRBJ2-7; CDR3aa: CASSVLAGGPLGEQYF; CDR3nt: TGTGCCAGCAGCGTACTAGCGGGAGGGCCTTTGGGGGAGCAGTACTTC
d_gene: .; abundance: .; v_gene: TRBV7-6; j_gene: TRBJ1-3; CDR3aa: CASSARASVGNTIYF; CDR3nt: TGTGCCAGCAGCGCCAGGGCTTCGGTAGGGAACACCATATATTTT
d_gene: TRBD1; abundance: .; v_gene: TRBV6-5; j_gene: TRBJ1-6; CDR3aa: CASSYSGTDNSPLHF; CDR3nt: TGTGCCAGCAGTTACTCCGGGACAGATAATTCACCCCTCCACTTT
d_gene: TRBD2; abundance: .; v_gene: TRBV7-2; j_gene: TRBJ2-4; CDR3aa: CASSYSTGTSGSNIQYF; CDR3nt: TGTGCCAGCAGCTACTCGACCGGGACTAGCGGGAGCAACATTCAGTACTTC
d_gene: .; abundance: .; v_gene: TRBV5-4; j_gene: TRBJ1-2; CDR3aa: CASSSSASSNYGYTF; CDR3nt: TGTGCCAGCAGCTCTTCAGCGAGTTCTAACTATGGCTACACCTTC